The T cell receptor (beta chain) described here comes from a study of blood T cell repertoires in COVID-19. In the study overall: Acute-phase and convalescent COVID-19 samples originated in the United States, Italy and Spain. PBMCs, B-cell-depleted T cells, or T cells were the source of the cDNA or gDNA that made up the material.

The Seattle site enrolled patients during active infection and followed them longitudinally. Trimming pared 2 bases from V and 5 bases from J, leaving 8 bases between. The CDR3 sequence is 13 residues long. CDR1 and CDR2 (germline): MNHNS, SASEGT. Per the authors' pipeline: Reference gene primer amplification yielded estimated nucleated cell counts. The table came from immunoSEQ multiplex PCR; TCRdb's copy has only in-frame clones and leaves some out. D and trimming were read from the DNA, whereas the V and J calls and clone size are those reported in that table. The sample gives tens of thousands of clones, around nine tenths of which show up once; around 3.5% is in the top ten.

The J gene is TRBJ2-3, the V gene TRBV6-1, with D possibly being TRBD2 (6 bases). Material for sequencing was peripheral blood. This clonotype was sampled from a woman between 45 and 60 years old with COVID-19, enrolled during active disease. CDR3 amino acids: CASSEFSGDTQYF. The CDR3 bases are TGTGCCAGCAGTGAATTTAGCGGAGATACGCAGTATTTT.